Listed here are 5 T cell receptor beta chains from one sample, sequenced in a study of control samples from healthy donors and cancer patients. Sequencing used immunoSEQ multiplex PCR; TCRdb keeps in-frame clones, though not all of them. The sample yields some 100,000 clones, around 86% seen once. Sequencing was done on a sample of blood. The receptors were sampled from a woman aged 45-60 years in good health.

The CDR3 is CASSPRPYQETQYF. The DNA for the CDR3 is TGTGCCAGCAGCCCCCGACCATATCAAGAGACCCAGTACTTC. The J gene is TRBJ2-5, the V gene TRBV11-2; D not resolved. The CDR3 is 14 amino acids. The V end was cut by 5 bases, the J end by 2 bases, with 12 bases between. Germline V CDR1 and CDR2: SGHAT, FQNNGV.

This clone is a singleton in its sample. The rearrangement uses TRBV4-3 and TRBJ1-5; D is ambiguous. Germline CDR1 reads LGHNA; CDR2 reads YSLEER. The CDR3 is made up of 15 amino acids. Trimming took 0 bases from V and 9 from J, leaving 15 bases between them. CDR3 loop: CASSQDVGPSRPQHF. The CDR3 DNA reads TGCGCCAGCAGCCAAGATGTAGGACCGTCGCGGCCCCAGCATTTT.

This sequence joins TRBV2 and TRBJ2-7; 10 bases agree with TRBD1. Per germline, CDR1 SNHLY and CDR2 FYNNEI. The V and J ends lost 7 bases and 0 bases, in that order; junction bases with no gene match: 12. CDR3 length: 17 residues. CDR3 sequence: CASKVRAGTGVSYEQYF. CDR3 nucleotide sequence: TGTGCCAGCAAAGTTCGGGCCGGGACAGGGGTCTCCTACGAGCAGTACTTC.

The chain has TRBV10-3 and TRBJ2-2; 9 bases are shared with TRBD1. The V and J ends lost 4 bases and 7 bases, in that order; junction bases with no gene match: 7. Per germline, CDR1 ENHRY and CDR2 SYGVKD. This CDR3 has 15 residues. DNA for the CDR3: TGTGCCATCAGTGGGGGGACAGGGCCCGACGGGGAGCTGTTTTTT. It encodes CAISGGTGPDGELFF.

The rearrangement joins TRBV5-1 to TRBJ2-3, with TRBD1 matching 8 bases. V lost 1 base and J lost 3; bases outside the gene matches: 7. CDR1 is SGHRS and CDR2 is YFSETQ in the germline V gene. This CDR3 region has 16 residues. The CDR3 loop is CASSLKGTGETDTQYF. DNA of the CDR3: TGCGCCAGCAGCTTGAAGGGGACAGGTGAGACAGATACGCAGTATTTT.